What follows are 25 T cell receptor beta chains derived from one specimen sequenced in a study of cytomegalovirus exposure and HLA in healthy donors. Sequenced by immunoSEQ multiplex PCR; TCRdb stores in-frame clones only, minus some. The sample lists 250,000 to 400,000 clones, roughly 90% occurring once. Source material: PBMCs. These receptor sequences come from a young man in good health and CMV-seronegative.

The chain recombines TRBV6-5 with TRBJ1-2; the match to TRBD1 covers 7 bases. The V and J ends lost 6 bases and 9 bases, in that order; junction bases with no gene match: 7. Looked up from germline, CDR1 is MNHEY and CDR2 is SVGAGI. The CDR3 runs 12 residues. The CDR3 DNA sequence: TGTGCCAGCAGCTACAGGGGATCTAGCTACACCTTC. Protein product: CASSYRGSSYTF.

The rearrangement uses TRBV5-5 and TRBJ1-5, with D unclear. CDR3 length: 11 residues. Trimming took 3 bases from V and 10 from J, leaving 8 bases between them. Germline lookup yields CDR1 SGHKS and CDR2 YYEKEE (reference sequence). This CDR3 reads CASSWGEPQHF. The DNA of the CDR3 is TGTGCCAGCAGCTGGGGAGAACCCCAGCATTTT.

V is TRBV21-1 and J is TRBJ1-5; the D call TRBD1 from the table was never checked on the DNA. TRBV21-1 is recorded as a pseudogene. The CDR3 length is 16 residues. CDR3 DNA: TGTGCCAGCAGCCCATTCCGACAGGGTAGCAATCAGCCCCAGCATTTT. This encodes CASSPFRQGSNQPQHF.

The chain uses TRBV7-8 and TRBJ2-1; D perhaps matches TRBD2 (6 bases). Germline assignment: CDR1 SGHVS and CDR2 FQNEAQ. The V end was cut by 2 bases, the J end by 5 bases, with 13 bases between. The CDR3 is 15 residues long. The CDR3 region is CASSLWGGGNNEQFF. The CDR3 coding sequence is TGTGCCAGCAGCTTATGGGGCGGCGGGAACAATGAGCAGTTCTTC.

This sequence joins TRBV27 and TRBJ2-1; a weak D match, TRBD1 (5 bases). The V gene's germline CDR1 is MNHEY and CDR2 SMNVEV (reference sequence). This CDR3 has 12 amino acids. V was clipped by 5 bases and J by 8 bases, with 10 bases between them. The DNA of the CDR3 is TGTGCCAGCAGTGACAAGACAGATGAGCAGTTCTTC. Its protein product is CASSDKTDEQFF.

The chain employs TRBV6-5 and TRBJ1-3; no clear D. This CDR3 is 16 amino acids long. V lost 0 bases to trimming and J lost 0 bases, with 9 bases between them. Germline loops: CDR1 MNHEY, CDR2 SVGAGI. The CDR3 loop reads CASSYSSLNSGNTIYF. DNA of the CDR3: TGTGCCAGCAGTTACTCGAGCCTGAACTCTGGAAACACCATATATTTT.

V gene TRBV2 combines with J gene TRBJ1-2, with D possibly being TRBD1 (6 bases). The CDR3 spans 15 residues. With 2 bases removed from V and 0 bases from J, the gap between germline ends came to 10 bases. The germline gives CDR1 SNHLY, CDR2 FYNNEI. The CDR3 here is CASSETGTPNYGYTF. CDR3 DNA: TGTGCCAGCAGTGAAACAGGGACCCCTAACTATGGCTACACCTTC. Full variable domain (rest looked up from reference TRBV2 and TRBJ1-2): EPEVTQTPSHQVTQMGQEVILRCVPISNHLYFYWYRQILGQKVEFLVSFYNNEISEKSEIFDDQFSVERPDGSNFTLKIRSTKLEDSAMYFCASSETGTPNYGYTFGSGTRLTVV.

The chain recombines TRBV18 with TRBJ2-5; a weak D match, TRBD2 (6 bases). The V end was cut by 3 bases, the J end by 11 bases, with 19 bases between. This CDR3 region has 14 residues. The germline gives CDR1 KGHSH, CDR2 LQKENI. Here the CDR3 reads CASSPDRGSSEQYF. DNA for the CDR3: TGTGCCAGCTCACCCGATCGGGGGTCCTCGGAGCAGTACTTC. The full variable domain, in which reference TRBV18 and TRBJ2-5 provide the parts outside the CDR3, is NAGVMQNPRHLVRRRGQEARLRCSPMKGHSHVYWYRQLPEEGLKFMVYLQKENIIDESGMPKERFSAEFPKEGPSILRIQQVVRGDSAAYFCASSPDRGSSEQYFGPGTRLLVL.

This sequence joins TRBV2 and TRBJ2-1; 8 bases align to TRBD2. This CDR3 has 14 amino acids. CDR1 and CDR2 from the germline V gene are SNHLY and FYNNEI. The J segment lost 4 bases and the V segment lost 6 bases, leaving 5 bases of the junction unmatched. DNA of the CDR3: TGTGCCAGCAGATCTAGCGGGCCGTACAATGAGCAGTTCTTC. This sequence encodes CASRSSGPYNEQFF.

The rearrangement links TRBV7-8 to TRBJ2-2; 7 bases line up with TRBD1. Trimming at V came to 4 bases and at J to 8 bases, leaving 10 bases not matched to a gene. CDR3 size: 15 residues. Germline CDR1 SGHVS, CDR2 FQNEAQ. CDR3 in amino acids: CASSSAPGGQGELFF. CDR3 DNA: TGTGCCAGCAGCTCGGCCCCAGGGGGTCAAGGGGAGCTGTTTTTT.

This clone was seen once. The gene calls are TRBV6-5 and TRBJ2-3, with 9 bases fitting TRBD2. In germline, CDR1 is MNHEY, CDR2 SVGAGI. The CDR3 has 14 residues. Trimming cost V 8 bases and J 5 bases; bases outside gene matches: 8. As DNA, the CDR3 is TGTGCCAGCTCTGGAGCGGGGGGTAGAGATACGCAGTATTTT. Amino acids: CASSGAGGRDTQYF.

The chain has TRBV6-5 and TRBJ2-3, with 8 bases matching TRBD2. The V gene end was trimmed by 3 bases and the J gene end by 2 bases; junction bases not matched to a gene: 4. This CDR3 has 15 residues. Germline-derived CDR1 and CDR2 are MNHEY and SVGAGI. The CDR3 is CASSYFGLATDTQYF. DNA for the CDR3: TGTGCCAGCAGTTATTTCGGACTAGCCACAGATACGCAGTATTTT.

The rearrangement uses TRBV7-5 and TRBJ2-1; the tabulated D call, TRBD2, remains unverified against the DNA. TRBV7-5 has pseudogene status. The CDR3 has 16 amino acids. The CDR3 loop is CVRSLHGTGEDNEQFF. The CDR3 DNA follows: TGTGTCAGAAGCTTACATGGGACCGGGGAGGACAATGAGCAGTTCTTC.

This clone was detected once. The chain combines TRBV19 with TRBJ1-5; D is uncertain. In germline, CDR1 is LNHDA, CDR2 SQIVND (reference sequence). The CDR3 is made up of 14 amino acids. V gave up 5 bases and J gave up 0 bases, with 8 bases separating them. The CDR3 loop reads CASSFGLSNQPQHF. The DNA of the CDR3 is TGTGCCAGTAGTTTTGGGCTTAGCAATCAGCCCCAGCATTTT.

This chain connects TRBV11-2 to TRBJ1-1; D gene ambiguous. This CDR3 is built from 16 residues. The V end was cut by 1 base, the J end by 0 bases, with 12 bases between. Germline CDR1 SGHAT, CDR2 FQNNGV. CDR3 sequence reads: CASSLAMTQLNTEAFF. Written as DNA, the CDR3 is TGTGCCAGCAGCTTAGCGATGACTCAACTGAACACTGAAGCTTTCTTT.

This sequence joins TRBV9 and TRBJ1-1; D not certain. Trimming took 3 bases from V and 2 from J, leaving 8 bases between them. CDR3 size: 13 residues. Per germline, CDR1 SGDLS and CDR2 YYNGEE. The CDR3 loop reads CASSERTNTEAFF. Here the CDR3 DNA reads TGTGCCAGCAGCGAGAGAACCAACACTGAAGCTTTCTTT.

The chain combines TRBV5-6 with TRBJ2-7; no definite D call. Germline loops: CDR1 SGHDT, CDR2 YYEEEE. The CDR3 has 12 amino acids. The V gene lost 0 bases and the J gene lost 7 bases, with 8 bases spanning the gap. The CDR3 loop is CASSLGLEEQYF. CDR3 DNA: TGTGCCAGCAGCTTGGGGTTGGAGGAGCAGTACTTC.

This clone was detected once. This chain joins TRBV6-5 and TRBJ1-1; D unresolved. Trimming pared 6 bases from V and 6 bases from J, leaving 11 bases between. Germline lookup yields CDR1 MNHEY and CDR2 SVGAGI. The CDR3 contains 12 residues. CDR3 region: CASSYPPAEAFF. CDR3 nucleotide sequence: TGTGCCAGCAGCTATCCGCCGGCTGAAGCTTTCTTT.

The J gene is TRBJ1-1, the V gene TRBV5-1; 7 bases fit TRBD1. V dropped 2 bases and J dropped 3; count of bases not matched to a gene: 7. The CDR3 totals 15 residues. Germline-derived CDR1 and CDR2 are SGHRS and YFSETQ. CDR3 sequence reads: CASSFNRGLDTEAFF. As DNA, the CDR3 is TGCGCCAGCAGCTTTAACAGGGGTCTCGACACTGAAGCTTTCTTT.

This clone was seen a single time. This chain joins TRBV29-1 and TRBJ2-7; 13 bases match TRBD2. CDR1 and CDR2 from the germline V gene are SQVTM and ANQGSEA. Unmatched junction bases numbered 9, after V lost 6 bases and J lost 7 bases. There are 14 residues in the CDR3. The CDR3 nucleotides read TGCAGCGTGGCTACTAGCGGGGGGGCCAGAGAGCAGTACTTC. Protein: CSVATSGGAREQYF.

This sequence joins TRBV25-1 and TRBJ2-1; weak D call: TRBD2 (5 bases). V lost 3 bases and J lost 6, with 12 bases in between. CDR1 is MGHDK and CDR2 is SYGVNS in the germline V gene. The CDR3 extends over 14 amino acids. The CDR3 spells CASSDQLRGNEQFF. The CDR3 nucleotides read TGTGCCAGCAGTGATCAGCTCCGGGGCAATGAGCAGTTCTTC.

V is TRBV4-1 and J is TRBJ2-1, with 12 bases lining up with TRBD1. The CDR3 loop spans 16 amino acids. V dropped 0 bases and J dropped 9; count of bases not matched to a gene: 6. The germline V gene has CDR1 MGHRA and CDR2 YSYEKL. The CDR3 loop reads CASSQDSGQGAVEQFF. CDR3 bases: TGCGCCAGCAGCCAAGACTCGGGACAGGGGGCAGTTGAGCAGTTCTTC.

The chain employs TRBV27 and TRBJ2-1, with 7 bases matching TRBD2. Trimming cost V 5 bases and J 6 bases; bases outside gene matches: 10. The CDR3 length is 15 residues. CDR1 is MNHEY, CDR2 SMNVEV, per germline (reference sequence). CDR3 region: CASSRSGLRGNEQFF. For the CDR3, the DNA is TGTGCCAGCAGTCGATCGGGACTAAGAGGCAATGAGCAGTTCTTC.

This chain joins TRBV2 and TRBJ1-2, with D perhaps TRBD1 (5 bases). Germline-derived CDR1 and CDR2 are SNHLY and FYNNEI. Trimming cost V 6 bases and J 2 bases, with 22 bases left between them. CDR3 length: 17 amino acids. As DNA, the CDR3 is TGTGCCAGCAGGGGAGGAACGATCTGGGGACCGAACTATGGCTACACCTTC. Protein sequence: CASRGGTIWGPNYGYTF. Looking up the rest from reference TRBV2 and TRBJ1-2 gives the full variable domain: EPEVTQTPSHQVTQMGQEVILRCVPISNHLYFYWYRQILGQKVEFLVSFYNNEISEKSEIFDDQFSVERPDGSNFTLKIRSTKLEDSAMYFCASRGGTIWGPNYGYTFGSGTRLTVV.

The V gene is TRBV7-9, the J gene TRBJ1-2; D perhaps matches TRBD1 (5 bases). The CDR3 totals 14 residues. V was trimmed by 2 bases and J by 7 bases, leaving 14 bases between them. Per the germline V gene, CDR1 is SEHNR and CDR2 is FQNEAQ (reference sequence). The CDR3: CASSLRGNDGGYTF. The DNA for the CDR3 is TGTGCCAGCAGCTTACGGGGGAACGACGGTGGCTACACCTTC.